Shown below are 25 T cell receptor beta chains from a single sample sequenced in a study of PD-1 blockade in classical Hodgkin lymphoma. TCRdb's copy holds only in-frame clones and misses some; the assay was immunoSEQ multiplex PCR. The sample includes about 14,000 clones, roughly 82% seen only once; the top ten take 3.5% to 5%. Relapse was seen in all patients after autologous stem cell transplantation, and brentuximab vedotin exposure was variable. This sample comprised peripheral blood mononuclear cells (PBMCs), obtained at baseline. These receptors all come from a human donor with classical Hodgkin lymphoma.

The chain is built from TRBV4-3 and TRBJ2-7; no definite D call. V dropped 2 bases and J dropped 3 bases, with 11 bases sitting between them. The germline CDR1 and CDR2 sequences are LGHNA and YSLEER. The CDR3 totals 14 residues. In DNA form, the CDR3 reads TGCGCCAGCAGCCAAAGTCTTCTCGACTACGAGCAGTACTTC. Amino acid sequence: CASSQSLLDYEQYF.

This rearrangement joins TRBV4-2 to TRBJ2-7, with TRBD2 as a possible D gene (6 bases). This CDR3 region has 15 residues. V was clipped by 2 bases and J by 2 bases, with 13 bases between them. Per germline, CDR1 LGHNA and CDR2 YNFKEQ. This CDR3 is CASSQSGTAPYEQYF. As DNA, the CDR3 is TGTGCCAGCAGCCAATCGGGGACTGCTCCCTACGAGCAGTACTTC.

This clone was recorded only once. The chain carries TRBV5-1 and TRBJ1-5; 7 bases map to TRBD1. From germline, CDR1 is SGHRS and CDR2 YFSETQ. CDR3 length: 14 amino acids. V lost 5 bases and J lost 5; bases outside the gene matches: 7. CDR3: CASSTGQLDQPQHF. DNA of the CDR3: TGCGCCAGCAGTACGGGACAGTTGGATCAGCCCCAGCATTTT.

The DNA of the CDR3 is TGCGCCAGCAGCTTGGGCTCCGGTGGCGAGCAGTACTTC. Translated: CASSLGSGGEQYF. This chain uses TRBV5-1 with TRBJ2-5; D uncertain. The J call is in doubt because the DNA end fits TRBJ2-7 better. Germline loops: CDR1 SGHRS, CDR2 YFSETQ. The length of the CDR3 is 13 residues.

The rearrangement links TRBV6-1 to TRBJ1-2; 7 bases line up with TRBD1. The CDR3 totals 15 residues. The ends lost 4 bases at V and 0 bases at J; junction bases unmatched: 5. Germline V gene lookup returns CDR1 MNHNS and CDR2 SASEGT. The CDR3 DNA follows: TGTGCCAGCAGTGCGACACAGGGGACTAACTATGGCTACACCTTC. Its protein product is CASSATQGTNYGYTF.

J is TRBJ2-1 and V is TRBV25-1; TRBD2 agrees at 10 bases. The V segment lost 7 bases and the J segment 8 bases; nucleotides outside the gene matches: 8. The CDR3 totals 14 residues. The V gene's germline CDR1 is MGHDK and CDR2 SYGVNS. Written as DNA, the CDR3 is TGTGCCAGCACCTTAGCGGGAGGAAGCCATGAGCAGTTCTTC. Its translation is CASTLAGGSHEQFF.

The chain is built from TRBV15 and TRBJ1-2, with TRBD1 matching 7 bases. The CDR3 is 15 residues long. After removal of 2 bases from V and 2 bases from J, the junction contained 5 bases not matched to a gene. The germline V gene has CDR1 LNHNV and CDR2 YYDKDF (reference sequence). CDR3 bases: TGTGCCACCAGCAGAATGACAGGGAGAAACTATGGCTACACCTTC. As protein: CATSRMTGRNYGYTF.

V gene TRBV7-2 combines with J gene TRBJ2-7, with 10 bases lining up with TRBD2. The CDR3 covers 15 residues. The trim removed 5 bases at V and 2 bases at J, leaving 6 bases unmatched. The germline CDR1 and CDR2 sequences are SGHTA and FQGNSA. The CDR3 sequence is CASSDLAGVTYEQYF. CDR3 nucleotides: TGTGCCAGCAGCGATCTAGCGGGGGTTACCTACGAGCAGTACTTC.

The rearrangement links TRBV5-6 to TRBJ2-3; D gene uncertain. CDR3 length: 16 amino acids. Germline V gene data show CDR1 as SGHDT and CDR2 as YYEEEE. The V end was cut by 2 bases, the J end by 1 base, with 14 bases between. The CDR3 sequence: CASSFPLVRRTDTQYF. The CDR3, as DNA: TGTGCCAGCAGCTTCCCCTTAGTGAGGCGCACAGATACGCAGTATTTT.

This clone was picked up a small number of times. This chain connects TRBV5-1 to TRBJ2-5; D possibly corresponds to TRBD2 (7 bases). Trimming took 2 bases from V and 5 from J, leaving 19 bases between them. The CDR3 consists of 16 residues. Germline V gives CDR1 SGHRS, CDR2 YFSETQ. The CDR3 spells CASSLGGRASVETQYF. The CDR3 DNA sequence: TGCGCCAGCAGCTTAGGGGGGAGGGCCTCGGTTGAGACCCAGTACTTC. Looking up the rest from reference TRBV5-1 and TRBJ2-5 gives the full variable domain: KAGVTQTPRYLIKTRGQQVTLSCSPISGHRSVSWYQQTPGQGLQFLFEYFSETQRNKGNFPGRFSGRQFSNSRSEMNVSTLELGDSALYLCASSLGGRASVETQYFGPGTRLLVL.

This chain joins TRBV5-1 and TRBJ2-7; TRBD1 aligns across 8 bases. With V trimmed by 5 bases and J by 4 bases, 8 bases remained unmatched. The CDR3 runs 14 residues. Per the germline V gene, CDR1 is SGHRS and CDR2 is YFSETQ. The CDR3 here is CASRPGQAVYEQYF. The CDR3 DNA reads TGCGCCAGCAGGCCGGGACAGGCCGTATACGAGCAGTACTTC.

The V gene is TRBV7-3, the J gene TRBJ1-1; the match to TRBD1 covers 8 bases. In germline, CDR1 is SGHTA, CDR2 FQGTGA. The CDR3 is 14 residues long. The V gene end was trimmed by 5 bases and the J gene end by 5 bases; junction bases not matched to a gene: 7. DNA for the CDR3: TGTGCCAGCAGCCCTCAGGGGGCGCGGACTGAAGCTTTCTTT. This encodes CASSPQGARTEAFF.

The V call is TRBV30, the J call TRBJ2-7; a possible D gene is TRBD1 (5 bases). The CDR3 is 14 amino acids. CDR1 and CDR2 (germline): GTSNPN, SVGIG (reference sequence). The V gene lost 3 bases and the J gene lost 2 bases, with 14 bases spanning the gap. The CDR3 here is CAWSSSDSTYEQYF. The CDR3 DNA follows: TGTGCCTGGAGCTCGAGTGACAGTACCTACGAGCAGTACTTC.

The V and J genes are TRBV23-1 and TRBJ2-3, with 7 nucleotides matching TRBD1. TRBV23-1 falls under the ORF class, with uncertain function. This CDR3 spans 16 amino acids. Trimming took 6 bases from V and 1 from J; bases not matched to a gene: 10. The CDR3 spells CASRGLGTVCTDTQYF. The CDR3 coding sequence is TGCGCCAGCAGAGGGTTGGGGACAGTTTGCACAGATACGCAGTATTTT.

The chain couples TRBV19 to TRBJ1-2; D not certain. Germline V gene lookup returns CDR1 LNHDA and CDR2 SQIVND (reference sequence). This CDR3 has 11 residues. The germline V and J ends were trimmed by 3 bases and 8 bases, with 7 bases remaining between them. CDR3 nucleotides: TGTGCCAGTAGTATTGAAGGGGGCTACACCTTC. This codes for CASSIEGGYTF.

The chain has TRBV5-1 and TRBJ1-1; D unclear. The germline gives CDR1 SGHRS, CDR2 YFSETQ. Trimming removed 0 bases from V and 1 base from J, with 7 bases in between. The length of the CDR3 is 14 residues. CDR3 loop: CASSLDNGNTEAFF. The CDR3 bases are TGCGCCAGCAGCTTGGACAATGGGAACACTGAAGCTTTCTTT.

This clone was seen just once. V and J are TRBV11-2 and TRBJ2-4; TRBD2 agrees at 14 bases. Looked up from germline, CDR1 is SGHAT and CDR2 is FQNNGV. V trimming: 3 bases; J trimming: 6 bases; junction bases outside the gene matches: 1. The CDR3 loop spans 15 amino acids. The CDR3 DNA is TGTGCCAGCAGCTTTGGACTAGCGGGGGGAAACATTCAGTACTTC. Translating gives CASSFGLAGGNIQYF.

The chain combines TRBV7-3 with TRBJ2-7; 10 bases line up with TRBD2. Germline CDR1 reads SGHTA; CDR2 reads FQGTGA. Trimming cost V 1 base and J 5 bases; bases outside gene matches: 2. The length of the CDR3 is 14 residues. The CDR3 region has the DNA TGTGCCAGCAGCTTAAGGCTAGCGGGAGACGAGCAGTACTTC. Protein sequence: CASSLRLAGDEQYF. The variable domain in full, completed from reference TRBV7-3 and TRBJ2-7, reads GAGVSQTPSNKVTEKGKYVELRCDPISGHTALYWYRQSLGQGPEFLIYFQGTGAADDSGLPNDRFFAVRPEGSVSTLKIQRTERGDSAVYLCASSLRLAGDEQYFGPGTRLTVT.

V gene TRBV30 combines with J gene TRBJ1-4, with no clear D. Trimming took 4 bases from V and 5 from J, leaving 14 bases between them. The germline V gene encodes CDR1 GTSNPN and CDR2 SVGIG (reference sequence). The CDR3 runs 14 residues. CDR3 amino acids: CAWNSPGPNEKLFF. The DNA for the CDR3 is TGTGCCTGGAACTCCCCGGGCCCAAATGAAAAACTGTTTTTT.

The chain is built from TRBV19 and TRBJ2-7, with D possibly being TRBD1 (6 bases). The CDR3 consists of 13 residues. V shed 5 bases and J shed 4 bases, with 12 bases lying between them. CDR1 is LNHDA and CDR2 is SQIVND in the germline V gene (reference sequence). CDR3 loop: CASSPTGWYEQYF. The CDR3 DNA reads as TGTGCCAGTAGTCCTACAGGGTGGTACGAGCAGTACTTC.

V and J are TRBV19 and TRBJ2-5, with a tentative D call TRBD2 (6 bases). Germline-derived CDR1 and CDR2 are LNHDA and SQIVND (reference sequence). The CDR3 is 15 residues long. V lost 5 bases and J lost 5, with 18 bases in between. CDR3 region: CASSPGTVGLETQYF. In DNA form, the CDR3 reads TGTGCCAGTAGTCCGGGGACTGTGGGCTTGGAGACCCAGTACTTC.

The CDR3 sequence: CASSLGHREAFF. CDR3 bases: TGTGCCAGCAGCTTGGGTCACAGAGAAGCTTTCTTT. The chain combines TRBV5-6 with TRBJ1-1; D unresolved. Germline V gene sequence: CDR1 SGHDT, CDR2 YYEEEE. This CDR3 is built from 12 residues. The V end was cut by 0 bases, the J end by 8 bases, with 8 bases between.

The chain combines TRBV5-5 with TRBJ2-5, with 7 nucleotides matching TRBD1. Germline V gene sequence: CDR1 SGHKS, CDR2 YYEKEE (reference sequence). Trimming took 8 bases from V and 2 from J; bases not matched to a gene: 6. CDR3 length: 13 residues. In nucleotides, the CDR3 is TGTGCCAGACAGGGGCCGAATCAAGAGACCCAGTACTTC. The encoded protein is CARQGPNQETQYF.

This rearrangement joins TRBV7-9 to TRBJ1-4; D possibly corresponds to TRBD1 (5 bases). Germline V gene lookup returns CDR1 SEHNR and CDR2 FQNEAQ (reference sequence). The CDR3 is 16 amino acids. The V end lost 2 bases, the J end lost 5 bases, and 15 bases lay between the germline ends. CDR3 DNA sequence: TGTGCCAGCAGCTTAAGGGTGATGGGGGTCAATGAAAAACTGTTTTTT. Translating gives CASSLRVMGVNEKLFF.

This chain joins TRBV5-1 and TRBJ2-7, with D unclear. The V gene lost 0 bases and the J gene lost 6 bases, with 10 bases spanning the gap. CDR1 SGHRS and CDR2 YFSETQ come from the germline V gene. This CDR3 is 13 amino acids long. This CDR3 reads CASSLDTVSEQYF. The CDR3 DNA sequence: TGCGCCAGCAGCTTGGATACCGTTAGCGAGCAGTACTTC.